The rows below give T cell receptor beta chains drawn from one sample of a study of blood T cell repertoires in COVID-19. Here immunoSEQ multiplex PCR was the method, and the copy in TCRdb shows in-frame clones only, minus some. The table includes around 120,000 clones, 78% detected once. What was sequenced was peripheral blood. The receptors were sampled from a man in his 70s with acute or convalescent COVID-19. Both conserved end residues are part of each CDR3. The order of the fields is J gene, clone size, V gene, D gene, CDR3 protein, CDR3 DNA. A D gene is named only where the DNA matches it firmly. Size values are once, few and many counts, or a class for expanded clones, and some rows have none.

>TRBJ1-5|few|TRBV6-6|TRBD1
CASSPNPRFFDRVYTEDHQPQHF
TGTGCCAGCAGTCCTAATCCCCGTTTTTTTGACAGGGTGTATACGGAGGATCATCAGCCCCAGCATTTT
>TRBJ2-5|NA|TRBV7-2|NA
CASSLFGGRETQYF
TGTGCCAGCAGCTTATTCGGAGGTCGGGAGACCCAGTACTTC
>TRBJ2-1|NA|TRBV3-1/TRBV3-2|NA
CASSQAHVGGEQFF
TGTGCCAGCAGCCAAGCCCACGTCGGGGGTGAGCAGTTCTTC
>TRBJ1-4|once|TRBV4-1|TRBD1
CASRGSGQGKEKLFF
TGCGCCAGCAGGGGTTCGGGACAGGGGAAAGAAAAACTGTTTTTT
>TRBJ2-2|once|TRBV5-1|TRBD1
CASSPPSTGNTGELFF
TGCGCCAGCAGCCCACCGTCGACAGGGAATACCGGGGAGCTGTTTTTT
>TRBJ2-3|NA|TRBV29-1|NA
CSVPQGSLDTDTQYF
TGCAGCGTTCCCCAGGGGTCCCTTGACACAGATACGCAGTATTTT
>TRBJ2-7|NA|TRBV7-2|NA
CASSLADSRGGYEQYF
TGTGCCAGCAGCTTAGCGGATAGCAGAGGCGGCTACGAGCAGTACTTC
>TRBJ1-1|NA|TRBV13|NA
CASSPLQVSTEAFF
TGTGCCAGCAGCCCCTTACAGGTGAGCACTGAAGCTTTCTTT
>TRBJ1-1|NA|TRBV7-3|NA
CASSPNNGGNTEAFF
TGTGCCAGCAGCCCGAACAACGGGGGGAACACTGAAGCTTTCTTT
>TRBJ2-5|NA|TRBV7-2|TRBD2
CASSLFSGGWETQYF
TGTGCCAGCAGCTTATTCAGCGGGGGGTGGGAGACCCAGTACTTC
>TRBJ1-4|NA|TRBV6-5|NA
CASWKGQGGEKLFF
TGTGCCAGCTGGAAGGGGCAGGGAGGTGAAAAACTGTTTTTT
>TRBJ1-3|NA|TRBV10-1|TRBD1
CASSEPRTGWVGNTIYF
TGCGCCAGCAGTGAGCCTCGGACAGGGTGGGTTGGAAACACCATATATTTT
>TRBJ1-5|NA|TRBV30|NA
CAWSEQGNQPQHF
TGTGCCTGGAGTGAACAGGGAAATCAGCCCCAGCATTTT
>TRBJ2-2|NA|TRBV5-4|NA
CASNPTGNTGELFF
TGTGCCAGCAACCCAACAGGGAACACCGGGGAGCTGTTTTTT
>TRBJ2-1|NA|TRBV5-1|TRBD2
CASSSGTEGHEQFF
TGCGCCAGCAGCAGCGGGACCGAGGGCCATGAGCAGTTCTTC
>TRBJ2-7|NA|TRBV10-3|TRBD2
CAITSSGGTYEQYF
TGTGCCATCACTTCTAGCGGGGGTACCTACGAGCAGTACTTC
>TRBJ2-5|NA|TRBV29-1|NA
CSVSAGAETQYF
TGCAGCGTCAGCGCAGGGGCCGAGACCCAGTACTTC
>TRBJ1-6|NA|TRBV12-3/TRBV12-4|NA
CAARLGGNSPLHF
TGTGCCGCGAGGTTGGGTGGGAATTCACCCCTCCACTTT
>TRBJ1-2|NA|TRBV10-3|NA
CAISEERNYGYTF
TGTGCCATCAGTGAAGAGAGAAACTATGGCTACACCTTC
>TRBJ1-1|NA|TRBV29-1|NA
CSVVRVGNTEAFF
TGCAGCGTCGTCAGGGTTGGGAACACTGAAGCTTTCTTT
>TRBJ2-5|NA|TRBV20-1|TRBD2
CSASGLAGDPFQETQYF
TGCAGTGCTAGTGGACTAGCGGGGGACCCATTTCAAGAGACCCAGTACTTC
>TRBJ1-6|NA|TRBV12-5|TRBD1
CASGLGTGNNSPLHF
TGTGCTAGTGGTTTAGGGACAGGGAATAATTCACCCCTCCACTTT
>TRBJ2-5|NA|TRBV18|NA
CASSPYPGSQTVETQYF
TGTGCCAGCTCACCTTACCCGGGGTCCCAGACGGTAGAGACCCAGTACTTC
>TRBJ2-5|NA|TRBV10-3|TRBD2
CAIRGDSGGASETQYF
TGTGCCATCAGAGGGGATTCCGGGGGGGCGTCGGAGACCCAGTACTTC
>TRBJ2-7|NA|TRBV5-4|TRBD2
CASSPGAGGPLYEQYF
TGTGCCAGCAGCCCGGGAGCGGGGGGGCCTCTCTACGAGCAGTACTTC
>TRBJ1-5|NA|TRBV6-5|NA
CASSYSRGVNQPQHF
TGTGCCAGCAGTTACTCGCGGGGTGTCAATCAGCCCCAGCATTTT
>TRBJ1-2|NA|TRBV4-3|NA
CASSQENLQANYGYTF
TGCGCCAGCAGCCAAGAGAATTTACAGGCGAACTATGGCTACACCTTC